The 11 T cell receptor beta chains below all came from one sample that was sequenced in a study of cytomegalovirus exposure and HLA in healthy donors. Primers for the PCR totalled 60 Vbeta and 13 Jbeta. Sequencing used immunoSEQ multiplex PCR; TCRdb keeps in-frame clones, though not all of them. Here the sample spans around 130,000 clones, more than 65% being singletons. The specimen sequenced was PBMCs. The receptors were gathered from a woman aged 18 to 35 in good health and CMV-seropositive.

The rearrangement links TRBV19 to TRBJ2-3; possible D gene TRBD2, 6 bases. This CDR3 comprises 14 residues. Trimming pared 8 bases from V and 1 base from J, leaving 13 bases between. In germline, CDR1 is LNHDA, CDR2 SQIVND (reference sequence). This CDR3 reads CASGRRSGTDTQYF. The CDR3 bases are TGTGCCAGTGGGAGGAGATCTGGCACAGATACGCAGTATTTT.

The gene calls are TRBV7-2 and TRBJ2-3; D is perhaps TRBD2 (6 bases). This CDR3 contains 15 residues. CDR1 SGHTA and CDR2 FQGNSA come from the germline V gene. V was trimmed by 1 base and J by 1 base, leaving 9 bases between them. In nucleotides, the CDR3 is TGTGCCAGCAGCTTAGTGGGACTCCGCACAGATACGCAGTATTTT. Residues: CASSLVGLRTDTQYF.

J is TRBJ2-7 and V is TRBV6-5, with D perhaps TRBD2 (6 bases). Germline CDR1 MNHEY, CDR2 SVGAGI. V lost 2 bases and J lost 5, with 10 bases in between. The CDR3 has 13 amino acids. CDR3 nucleotides: TGTGCCAGCAGTTACCGGGAGTACGACGAGCAGTACTTC. It specifies CASSYREYDEQYF.

The chain joins TRBV4-1 to TRBJ2-3, with TRBD2 matching over 15 bases. Per germline, CDR1 MGHRA and CDR2 YSYEKL. The V and J ends lost 6 bases and 0 bases, in that order; junction bases with no gene match: 13. The CDR3 extends over 20 amino acids. This CDR3 reads CASRERGLAGGLSSTDTQYF. The CDR3 bases are TGCGCCAGCAGAGAACGGGGACTAGCGGGGGGTCTCTCTAGCACAGATACGCAGTATTTT.

The J gene is TRBJ1-1, the V gene TRBV7-6; tentatively, D is TRBD1 (6 bases). CDR1 and CDR2 (germline): SGHVS, FNYEAQ. Trimming left V 5 bases short and J 0 bases short, with 10 bases between. The CDR3 totals 14 residues. This CDR3 reads CASSGRQVNTEAFF. CDR3 nucleotides: TGTGCCAGCAGCGGAAGACAGGTGAACACTGAAGCTTTCTTT.

CDR3 nucleotide sequence: TGTGCCAGCAGCCAAGAAAGCGGGGGGGCAGATACGCAGTATTTT. It encodes CASSQESGGADTQYF. The chain employs TRBV4-2 and TRBJ2-3; 10 bases align to TRBD2. Looked up from germline, CDR1 is LGHNA and CDR2 is YNFKEQ. V shed 0 bases, J shed 4 bases, and the junction held 1 base outside the gene matches. This CDR3 region has 15 residues.

About this clone itself: Sequence at one end of the junction differs from germline and may be a read error. CDR3 sequence (DNA): TGTTCCAGCAGCTTACCTGGGGGGTGGTATGGCTACACCTTC. Translation gives CSSSLPGGWYGYTF. The chain has TRBV7-9 and TRBJ1-2; D possibly corresponds to TRBD1 (5 bases). Germline values: CDR1 SEHNR, CDR2 FQNEAQ (reference sequence). The CDR3 runs 14 residues.

V and J are TRBV1 and TRBJ2-6; the tabulated D call, TRBD2, remains unverified against the DNA. TRBV1 corresponds to a pseudogene. The CDR3 has 18 amino acids. CDR3 sequence reads: CTSSQEGIGGSGANVLTF. CDR3 coding DNA: TGCACCAGCAGCCAAGAAGGTATCGGGGGCTCTGGGGCCAACGTCCTGACTTTC.

This rearrangement joins TRBV11-2 to TRBJ2-1; 16 positions agree with TRBD2. There are 18 residues in the CDR3. CDR1 and CDR2 (germline): SGHAT, FQNNGV. V shed 5 bases, J shed 3 bases, and the junction held 7 bases outside the gene matches. For the CDR3, the DNA is TGTGCCAGCAGCCTGGGACTAGCGGGGGGGCCGGGCTACAATGAGCAGTTCTTC. It yields the protein CASSLGLAGGPGYNEQFF.

This clone was recorded a few times. The chain recombines TRBV7-9 with TRBJ2-3, with D hard to call. The CDR3 is made up of 14 amino acids. CDR1 is SEHNR, CDR2 FQNEAQ, per germline (reference sequence). Trimming took 5 bases from V and 6 from J, leaving 15 bases between them. This CDR3 reads CASSQDLAPDTQYF. The DNA for the CDR3 is TGTGCCAGCAGCCAAGACTTAGCCCCCGATACGCAGTATTTT.

The V call is TRBV5-5, the J call TRBJ2-1, with D maybe TRBD2 (5 bases). The V end lost 6 bases, the J end lost 7 bases, and 14 bases lay between the germline ends. The CDR3 is 13 residues long. From germline, CDR1 is SGHKS and CDR2 YYEKEE (reference sequence). CDR3 bases: TGTGCCAGCACCTCTTCGACGGGAAATGAGCAGTTCTTC. Translated: CASTSSTGNEQFF.